This T cell receptor (beta chain) is drawn from a study of T cells in localized non-small cell lung cancer. Comment on this clone: Its specificity is unknown.

The assay was immunoSEQ multiplex PCR, and TCRdb's table has in-frame clones only and misses some. The table has 40,000 or so clones, 70% to 90% seen once. This CDR3 is built from 17 residues. Germline trimming cut 3 bases from V and 2 bases from J; bases unmatched to any gene: 4. CDR1 and CDR2 (germline): SGHRS, YFSETQ. Study-level results: The study linked higher blood T cell density to longer overall survival. Adjacent lung exhibited a median of approximately 59 among the 100 most abundant tumor clones. In uninvolved adjacent lung, T cell clonality reached its highest value, exceeding tumor. Only one tumor region was sequenced, so heterogeneity remains possible.

The rearrangement links TRBV5-1 to TRBJ2-6; 11 bases are shared with TRBD2. This sequence was found in a man aged 35-75 years with stage I lung adenocarcinoma. The sample in question was peripheral blood, obtained before any cancer treatment. In DNA, the CDR3 is TGCGCCAGCAGCTACCGACTAGCGGGAACTGGGGCCAACGTCCTGACTTTC. This encodes CASSYRLAGTGANVLTF. The variable domain in full, with the rest retrieved from reference TRBV5-1 and TRBJ2-6, is KAGVTQTPRYLIKTRGQQVTLSCSPISGHRSVSWYQQTPGQGLQFLFEYFSETQRNKGNFPGRFSGRQFSNSRSEMNVSTLELGDSALYLCASSYRLAGTGANVLTFGAGSRLTVL.